This is a list of T cell receptor beta chains from one sample in a study of cytomegalovirus exposure and HLA in healthy donors. Clones were read by immunoSEQ multiplex PCR, and TCRdb kept only the in-frame ones, dropping some. The profile covers tens of thousands of clones, with roughly 67% appearing a single time and 6% to 9.5% taken by the ten largest. The sequenced material came from PBMCs. All receptors derive from a man in his forties in good health and CMV-seropositive. CDR3s include the opening cysteine and the closing phenylalanine or tryptophan. The D gene is left open where the match is weak. Size values are once, few and many counts, or a class for expanded clones, and some rows have none.

J | V | size | D | CDR3 | DNA
TRBJ2-2 | TRBV5-4 | NA | TRBD1 | CASSLRTGGELVLFF | TGTGCCAGCAGCCTCCGGACAGGGGGTGAACTAGTTCTGTTTTTT
TRBJ2-7 | TRBV19 | NA | TRBD1 | CASSLPGQGFYEQYF | TGTGCCAGTAGTCTTCCTGGACAGGGATTCTACGAGCAGTACTTC
TRBJ2-1 | TRBV5-8 | NA | TRBD1 | CASSQGQTSYNEQFF | TGTGCCAGCTCTCAGGGACAGACCTCCTACAATGAGCAGTTCTTC
TRBJ1-1 | TRBV15 | NA | NA | CATSRERGVRTEAFF | TGTGCCACCAGCAGAGAACGGGGGGTAAGGACTGAAGCTTTCTTT
TRBJ2-5 | TRBV7-6 | NA | TRBD2 | CASGSGRGVKTQYF | TGTGCCAGCGGTAGCGGGAGGGGGGTGAAGACCCAGTACTTC
TRBJ2-3 | TRBV29-1 | NA | NA | CSVVPGLLDTQYF | TGCAGCGTTGTCCCGGGACTTCTAGATACGCAGTATTTT
TRBJ1-5 | TRBV30 | NA | NA | CAWSPLTGPNQPQHF | TGTGCCTGGAGCCCCTTGACAGGACCCAATCAGCCCCAGCATTTT
TRBJ1-1 | TRBV19 | NA | NA | CASTMRVGTEAFF | TGTGCCAGTACCATGCGGGTCGGCACTGAAGCTTTCTTT
TRBJ2-1 | TRBV6-5 | NA | TRBD2 | CASSYSLAGGHYEQFF | TGTGCCAGCAGTTACTCCCTAGCGGGGGGGCATTATGAGCAGTTCTTC
TRBJ1-1 | TRBV11-1 | NA | TRBD1 | CASSFPGDRARNTEAFF | TGTGCCAGCAGCTTCCCCGGGGACAGGGCTCGTAACACTGAAGCTTTCTTT
TRBJ2-3 | TRBV6-6 | few | NA | CASSYRGISSTDTQYF | TGTGCCAGCAGTTACCGGGGGATATCTAGCACAGATACGCAGTATTTT
TRBJ1-5 | TRBV15 | NA | TRBD1 | CATSRDRDSLNQPQHF | TGTGCCACCAGCAGAGATAGGGACAGTCTCAATCAGCCCCAGCATTTT
TRBJ2-2 | TRBV15 | NA | NA | CATRGGENTGELFF | TGTGCGACGCGGGGTGGGGAGAACACCGGGGAGCTGTTTTTT
TRBJ1-3 | TRBV5-1 | NA | NA | CASSFGTGGNTIYF | TGCGCCAGCAGCTTTGGCACAGGGGGAAACACCATATATTTT
TRBJ1-2 | TRBV18 | NA | TRBD1 | CASSPGQGAGGYTF | TGTGCCAGCTCACCGGGACAGGGGGCAGGTGGCTACACCTTC
TRBJ2-2 | TRBV9 | NA | NA | CASSVTNTPYTGELFF | TGTGCCAGCAGCGTAACCAACACCCCTTACACCGGGGAGCTGTTTTTT
TRBJ1-1 | TRBV6-1 | few | NA | CASSESWQVNTEAFF | TGTGCCAGCAGTGAATCCTGGCAGGTGAACACTGAAGCTTTCTTT
TRBJ1-1 | TRBV6-1 | NA | NA | CASRVTGNTEAFF | TGTGCCAGCAGAGTCACAGGAAACACTGAAGCTTTCTTT
TRBJ1-5 | TRBV19 | NA | TRBD1 | CASSNMGQGLYSNQPQHF | TGTGCCAGTAGTAATATGGGACAGGGACTCTATAGCAATCAGCCCCAGCATTTT
TRBJ1-1 | TRBV7-2 | NA | TRBD1 | CASTEQGAEAFF | TGTGCCAGCACCGAACAGGGGGCTGAAGCTTTCTTT
TRBJ2-1 | TRBV5-1 | NA | TRBD2 | CASSLSSGGINEQFF | TGCGCCAGCAGCTTGTCAAGCGGGGGTATAAATGAGCAGTTCTTC
TRBJ2-5 | TRBV10-3 | NA | TRBD2 | CAISDVMIGTSGRAEETQYF | TGTGCCATCAGTGATGTAATGATCGGGACTAGCGGGAGGGCCGAAGAGACCCAGTACTTC
TRBJ2-2 | TRBV4-2 | NA | TRBD2 | CASSPTSGGNTGELFF | TGTGCCAGCAGCCCTACTAGCGGGGGTAACACCGGGGAGCTGTTTTTT
TRBJ2-7 | TRBV5-4 | NA | TRBD1 | CASSWDSQAYEQYF | TGTGCCAGCAGCTGGGACAGTCAAGCCTACGAGCAGTACTTC
TRBJ1-1 | TRBV28 | NA | NA | CASSVGVAEAFF | TGTGCCAGCAGTGTGGGAGTCGCTGAAGCTTTCTTT
TRBJ1-2 | TRBV6-4 | NA | TRBD1 | CASSDLFRQGVSYGYTF | TGTGCCAGCAGTGACCTTTTCAGGCAGGGGGTGAGTTATGGCTACACCTTC
TRBJ2-2 | TRBV29-1 | NA | NA | CSVGLQGGPGELFF | TGCAGCGTTGGGTTACAGGGCGGGCCCGGGGAGCTGTTTTTT
TRBJ2-7 | TRBV30 | NA | NA | CAWSSNRVGEQYF | TGTGCCTGGAGCTCAAACAGGGTTGGCGAGCAGTACTTC
TRBJ2-3 | TRBV14 | NA | NA | CASSHHSPTDTQYF | TGTGCCAGCAGCCACCATTCCCCCACAGATACGCAGTATTTT
TRBJ1-4 | TRBV6-5 | NA | NA | CASSYSIAPGEKLFF | TGTGCCAGCAGTTACTCGATAGCCCCCGGTGAAAAACTGTTTTTT